This TCR beta chain derives from a study of CD8 T cells in ankylosing spondylitis. Using its own MiXCR run on the 5' RACE reads, TCRdb lists one record per CDR3 protein. The sample shows about 64,000 distinct CDR3 sequences, about 6% of them seen only once. With 5 bases clipped from V and 4 bases from J, the junction kept 11 bases outside the gene matches. The CDR3 is made up of 16 amino acids. Germline V lookup: CDR1 SGHAT, CDR2 FQNNGV. Study-wide results and caveats: Earlier studies detected some motif variants in reactive arthritis synovial fluid and blood.

This clonotype has ten or more counts. No antigen is known for it. The clonotype comes from a male donor with ankylosing spondylitis. The sequenced sample consisted of synovial fluid, either unsorted or a sorted T cell fraction (not recorded which). The J gene is TRBJ2-1, the V gene TRBV11-2; 7 bases line up with TRBD2. Here the CDR3 reads CASSLRGSGIYNEQFF. Written as DNA, the CDR3 is TGTGCCAGCAGCCTACGAGGGAGCGGGATTTACAATGAGCAGTTCTTC.